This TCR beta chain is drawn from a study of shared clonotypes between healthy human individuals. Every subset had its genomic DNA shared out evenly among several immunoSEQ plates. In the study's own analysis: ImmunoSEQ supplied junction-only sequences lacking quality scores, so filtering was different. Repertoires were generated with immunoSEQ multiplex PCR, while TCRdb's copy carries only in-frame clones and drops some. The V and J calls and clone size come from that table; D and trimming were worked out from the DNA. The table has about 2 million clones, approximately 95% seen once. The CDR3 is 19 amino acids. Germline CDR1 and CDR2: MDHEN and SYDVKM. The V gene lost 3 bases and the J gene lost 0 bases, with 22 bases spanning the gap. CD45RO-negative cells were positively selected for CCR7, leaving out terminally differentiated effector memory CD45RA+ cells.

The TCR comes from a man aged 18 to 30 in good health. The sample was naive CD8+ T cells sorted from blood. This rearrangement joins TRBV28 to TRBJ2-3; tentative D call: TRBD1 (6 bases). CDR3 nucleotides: TGTGCCAGCAGTTTCCCCCCCGGACAGTCTGAGGCCAGCACAGATACGCAGTATTTT. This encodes CASSFPPGQSEASTDTQYF.